The sequence of this TCR beta chain was determined in a study of cytomegalovirus exposure and HLA in healthy donors. Study as a whole: The same platform was used for the 100 to 150 validation repertoires and the roughly 670 first-cohort repertoires, a later analysis reported. Study-level findings and limits: The study designated 150 or so TCR beta chains cytomegalovirus-associated.

The donors formed part of the approximately 110-subject validation cohort, distinct from the approximately 630-subject first cohort. Measured with immunoSEQ multiplex PCR; TCRdb has only the in-frame clones, and not every one. The data contain about 260,000 clones, about 92% of them singletons. The germline CDR1 and CDR2 sequences are SSHAT and FNYEAQ (reference sequence). The CDR3 loop spans 11 amino acids. V lost 2 bases and J lost 5, with 4 bases in between. To note about this clone: Its specificity is unknown.

This chain links TRBV7-7 with TRBJ2-7; D remains ambiguous. Sequenced sample: PBMCs. The origin of this receptor is a woman in her twenties or thirties in good health and CMV-seronegative. Here the CDR3 DNA reads TGTGCCAGCAGCTTACAGGACGAGCAGTACTTC. It translates to CASSLQDEQYF. Full variable domain (missing parts from reference TRBV7-7 and TRBJ2-7): GAGVSQSPRYKVTKRGQDVTLRCDPISSHATLYWYQQALGQGPEFLTYFNYEAQPDKSGLPSDRFSAERPEGSISTLTIQRTEQRDSAMYRCASSLQDEQYFGPGTRLTVT.